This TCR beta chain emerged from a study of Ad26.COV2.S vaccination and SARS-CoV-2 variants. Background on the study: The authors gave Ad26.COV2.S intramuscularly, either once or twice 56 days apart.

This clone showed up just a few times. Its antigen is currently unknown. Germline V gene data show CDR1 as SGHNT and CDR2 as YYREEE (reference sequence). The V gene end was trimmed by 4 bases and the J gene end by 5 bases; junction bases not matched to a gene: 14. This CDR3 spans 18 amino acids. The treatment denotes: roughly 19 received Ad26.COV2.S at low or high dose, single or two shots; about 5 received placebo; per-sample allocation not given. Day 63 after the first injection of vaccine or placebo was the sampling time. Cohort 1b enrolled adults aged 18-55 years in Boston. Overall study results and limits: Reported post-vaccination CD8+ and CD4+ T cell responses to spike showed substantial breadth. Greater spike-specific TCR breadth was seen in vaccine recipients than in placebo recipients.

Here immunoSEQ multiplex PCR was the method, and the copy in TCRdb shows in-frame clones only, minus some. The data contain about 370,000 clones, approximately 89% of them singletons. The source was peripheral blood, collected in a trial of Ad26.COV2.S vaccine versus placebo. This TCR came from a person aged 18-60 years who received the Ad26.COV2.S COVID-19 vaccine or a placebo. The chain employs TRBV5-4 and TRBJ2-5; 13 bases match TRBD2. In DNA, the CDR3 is TGTGCCAGCAGCCGAGGACTAGCGGGAGTCGGCCATCAGGAGACCCAGTACTTC. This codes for CASSRGLAGVGHQETQYF.